Listed below are T cell receptor beta chains from one sample, sequenced in a study of cytomegalovirus exposure and HLA in healthy donors. Sequencing used immunoSEQ multiplex PCR; TCRdb keeps in-frame clones, though not all of them. This table has 150,000 to 200,000 clones, about 80% appearing once. Sample: PBMCs. Source of these receptors: a woman aged 45-59 years in good health and CMV-seropositive. Each CDR3 is given with its conserved first and last residue. D genes are given only for firm matches. Size values are once, few and many counts, or a class for expanded clones, and some rows have none.

CDR3 DNA: TGTGCCAGTAGACTGACAGGGAACTATGGCTACACCTTC; CDR3 protein: CASRLTGNYGYTF; J gene: TRBJ1-2; clone size: few; V gene: TRBV19; D gene: TRBD1
CDR3 DNA: TGTGCCAGCTCACCAGTAGCGGGAGACTACGAGCAGTACTTC; CDR3 protein: CASSPVAGDYEQYF; J gene: TRBJ2-7; clone size: NA; V gene: TRBV18; D gene: TRBD2
CDR3 DNA: TGTGCCAGGCTCGCGGGCCGGGCGGGAAACACAGATACGCAGTATTTT; CDR3 protein: CARLAGRAGNTDTQYF; J gene: TRBJ2-3; clone size: few; V gene: TRBV9; D gene: NA
CDR3 DNA: TGTGCCAGCAGCCGGACAGGGGGCAGCAATGAAAAACTGTTTTTT; CDR3 protein: CASSRTGGSNEKLFF; J gene: TRBJ1-4; clone size: NA; V gene: TRBV2; D gene: TRBD1
CDR3 DNA: TGTGCCAGCAGTGAATCGGGGACAATCAATGGCTACACCTTC; CDR3 protein: CASSESGTINGYTF; J gene: TRBJ1-2; clone size: few; V gene: TRBV2; D gene: NA
CDR3 DNA: TGCGCCAGCAGCCTGGACAGGGCCTCCTACGAGCAGTACTTC; CDR3 protein: CASSLDRASYEQYF; J gene: TRBJ2-7; clone size: NA; V gene: TRBV5-1; D gene: TRBD1
CDR3 DNA: TGTGCCAGCAGCTTAAGTTTGTCTCAGAAAGAAAAACTGTTTTTT; CDR3 protein: CASSLSLSQKEKLFF; J gene: TRBJ1-4; clone size: NA; V gene: TRBV11-2; D gene: NA
CDR3 DNA: TGTGCCAGCAGCCATGGGACTTATGGCTACACCTTC; CDR3 protein: CASSHGTYGYTF; J gene: TRBJ1-2; clone size: NA; V gene: TRBV7-2; D gene: NA
CDR3 DNA: TGTGCCAGCAGTCGGGCCAGGGAGGGCCAGCCCCAGCATTTT; CDR3 protein: CASSRAREGQPQHF; J gene: TRBJ1-5; clone size: NA; V gene: TRBV6-5; D gene: NA
CDR3 DNA: TGTGCCAGCAGCGCCCGGCAGGGGGCATTGGGAGAGACCCAGTACTTC; CDR3 protein: CASSARQGALGETQYF; J gene: TRBJ2-5; clone size: NA; V gene: TRBV5-4; D gene: TRBD1
CDR3 DNA: TGTGCCAGCAGGGACCAGGGCACTAATGAAAAACTGTTTTTT; CDR3 protein: CASRDQGTNEKLFF; J gene: TRBJ1-4; clone size: NA; V gene: TRBV2; D gene: NA
CDR3 DNA: TGTGCCAGCGGACGGGACACTGAAGGGTATGGCTACACCTTC; CDR3 protein: CASGRDTEGYGYTF; J gene: TRBJ1-2; clone size: once; V gene: TRBV6-5; D gene: NA
CDR3 DNA: TGCACCAGCAGCCCTCGGACTCAGATATACAATGAGCAGTTCTTC; CDR3 protein: CTSSPRTQIYNEQFF; J gene: TRBJ2-1; clone size: NA; V gene: TRBV1; D gene: NA
CDR3 DNA: TGTGCCAGCAGCTCCCAGGGGACCCTGGGTGAAAAACTGTTTTTT; CDR3 protein: CASSSQGTLGEKLFF; J gene: TRBJ1-4; clone size: few; V gene: TRBV7-9; D gene: NA
CDR3 DNA: TGTGCCTGGAGTCCCCGGAGTCTCTACGAGCAGTACTTC; CDR3 protein: CAWSPRSLYEQYF; J gene: TRBJ2-7; clone size: NA; V gene: TRBV30; D gene: NA
CDR3 DNA: TGTGCCAGCATGAGTGGACTAGCGGGGTTCACAGATACGCAGTATTTT; CDR3 protein: CASMSGLAGFTDTQYF; J gene: TRBJ2-3; clone size: once; V gene: TRBV11-3; D gene: TRBD2
CDR3 DNA: TGTGCCAGCAGGTCCGGCGGGAGCTTTGAGACCCAGTACTTC; CDR3 protein: CASRSGGSFETQYF; J gene: TRBJ2-5; clone size: NA; V gene: TRBV7-2; D gene: TRBD2
CDR3 DNA: TGTGCCAGCAGCTTAGGACTCTACAATGAGCAGTTCTTC; CDR3 protein: CASSLGLYNEQFF; J gene: TRBJ2-1; clone size: NA; V gene: TRBV7-2; D gene: NA
CDR3 DNA: TGTGCCAGCAGCTTGACAGGGATTGGCTACACCTTC; CDR3 protein: CASSLTGIGYTF; J gene: TRBJ1-2; clone size: NA; V gene: TRBV5-4; D gene: NA
CDR3 DNA: TGTGCCAGCAGTGAAAGTGGGCATTGGACAGACGGTAATCAGCCCCAGCATTTT; CDR3 protein: CASSESGHWTDGNQPQHF; J gene: TRBJ1-5; clone size: NA; V gene: TRBV25-1; D gene: NA
CDR3 DNA: TGTGCCAGCACCTTGACTAGCGGGAGACATAATGAGCAGTTCTTC; CDR3 protein: CASTLTSGRHNEQFF; J gene: TRBJ2-1; clone size: few; V gene: TRBV2; D gene: TRBD2
CDR3 DNA: TGTGCCAGCTCAAGATCGTCAGGGAATGAAAAACTGTTTTTT; CDR3 protein: CASSRSSGNEKLFF; J gene: TRBJ1-4; clone size: NA; V gene: TRBV18; D gene: NA
CDR3 DNA: TGTGCCAGCAGCCCTACAGGGGCTACAGCCTATGGCTACACCTTC; CDR3 protein: CASSPTGATAYGYTF; J gene: TRBJ1-2; clone size: few; V gene: TRBV5-6; D gene: TRBD1
CDR3 DNA: TGTGCCATCAGTGATCTGGCAGGGAATGAGCCCCAGCATTTT; CDR3 protein: CAISDLAGNEPQHF; J gene: TRBJ1-5; clone size: NA; V gene: TRBV10-3; D gene: NA
CDR3 DNA: TGTGCCAGCTCACCATCCCTTCAAGAGACCCAGTACTTC; CDR3 protein: CASSPSLQETQYF; J gene: TRBJ2-5; clone size: once; V gene: TRBV18; D gene: NA
CDR3 DNA: TGTGCCAGCAGCGGGACAGGGTATAGCAATCAGCCCCAGCATTTT; CDR3 protein: CASSGTGYSNQPQHF; J gene: TRBJ1-5; clone size: NA; V gene: TRBV6-5; D gene: TRBD1
CDR3 DNA: TGTGCCAGCAGCGTAGGGGGGACAGGGAACTCCGAGCAGTACTTC; CDR3 protein: CASSVGGTGNSEQYF; J gene: TRBJ2-7; clone size: NA; V gene: TRBV9; D gene: TRBD1
CDR3 DNA: TGTGCCAGCTCACCGGGACAGGGAAACTACGAGCAGTACTTC; CDR3 protein: CASSPGQGNYEQYF; J gene: TRBJ2-7; clone size: NA; V gene: TRBV18; D gene: TRBD1
CDR3 DNA: TGTGCCAGCAGTGAGGGGAGGTGGGGGGAGCTGTTTTTT; CDR3 protein: CASSEGRWGELFF; J gene: TRBJ2-2; clone size: NA; V gene: TRBV6-1; D gene: NA
CDR3 DNA: TGTGCCAGCAGCCCCCCACAGGGGGCGGCCTACGAGCAGTACTTC; CDR3 protein: CASSPPQGAAYEQYF; J gene: TRBJ2-7; clone size: NA; V gene: TRBV5-4; D gene: TRBD1
CDR3 DNA: TGCGCCAGCAGGGCCGACGCGGCCGCGGGCACCGGGGAGCTGTTTTTT; CDR3 protein: CASRADAAAGTGELFF; J gene: TRBJ2-2; clone size: NA; V gene: TRBV10-1; D gene: NA
CDR3 DNA: TGTGCCAGCAGGAAGACAGAATATAGCAATCAGCCCCAGCATTTT; CDR3 protein: CASRKTEYSNQPQHF; J gene: TRBJ1-5; clone size: NA; V gene: TRBV6-5; D gene: NA
CDR3 DNA: TGCGCCAGCAGCCAAGATCCCCTCTATGGCTACACCTTC; CDR3 protein: CASSQDPLYGYTF; J gene: TRBJ1-2; clone size: NA; V gene: TRBV4-1; D gene: NA
CDR3 DNA: TGTGCCAGCAGCGTGGACAGGGGCACAGATACGCAGTATTTT; CDR3 protein: CASSVDRGTDTQYF; J gene: TRBJ2-3; clone size: NA; V gene: TRBV9; D gene: TRBD1
CDR3 DNA: TGCGCCAGCAGCCCCCGGACAGGGTCGAATGGAAACACCATATATTTT; CDR3 protein: CASSPRTGSNGNTIYF; J gene: TRBJ1-3; clone size: NA; V gene: TRBV4-1; D gene: TRBD1
CDR3 DNA: TGTGCCAGCAGCTTGAGGGGTCAGCCCCAGCATTTT; CDR3 protein: CASSLRGQPQHF; J gene: TRBJ1-5; clone size: NA; V gene: TRBV5-4; D gene: NA
CDR3 DNA: TGTGCCAGCAGTAAAAAATGGGGGGCGGGAGAAGGGACCCAGTACTTC; CDR3 protein: CASSKKWGAGEGTQYF; J gene: TRBJ2-5; clone size: NA; V gene: TRBV21-1; D gene: NA
CDR3 DNA: TGCGCCAGCAGTGAGGCAGGGGCGGATACGCAGTATTTT; CDR3 protein: CASSEAGADTQYF; J gene: TRBJ2-3; clone size: NA; V gene: TRBV10-2; D gene: NA
CDR3 DNA: TGTGCCAGCCTCCGGGGGCAGGGGGCGCGCGGCTACACCTTC; CDR3 protein: CASLRGQGARGYTF; J gene: TRBJ1-2; clone size: NA; V gene: TRBV2; D gene: TRBD1
CDR3 DNA: TGTGCCAGCAGCCTCACAGGGGGCACCTACGAGCAGTACTTC; CDR3 protein: CASSLTGGTYEQYF; J gene: TRBJ2-7; clone size: NA; V gene: TRBV6-6; D gene: TRBD1
CDR3 DNA: TGTGCCAGTAGCAGGCGGGGAACAGGAACTAATGAAAAACTGTTTTTT; CDR3 protein: CASSRRGTGTNEKLFF; J gene: TRBJ1-4; clone size: NA; V gene: TRBV19; D gene: NA
CDR3 DNA: TGTGCCAGCAGCTCTCAGCCGGGACAGGGGAGAGATGGCTACACCTTC; CDR3 protein: CASSSQPGQGRDGYTF; J gene: TRBJ1-2; clone size: NA; V gene: TRBV7-2; D gene: TRBD1
CDR3 DNA: TGTGCCAGCAGCGTTGGGACTAGCGGGGGCCATCAGGGCTCCTACAATGAGCAGTTCTTC; CDR3 protein: CASSVGTSGGHQGSYNEQFF; J gene: TRBJ2-1; clone size: NA; V gene: TRBV9; D gene: TRBD2
CDR3 DNA: TGCGCCAGCAGCTTGGTTATAGGGGTGAACACTGAAGCTTTCTTT; CDR3 protein: CASSLVIGVNTEAFF; J gene: TRBJ1-1; clone size: few; V gene: TRBV5-1; D gene: NA
CDR3 DNA: TGTGCCAGCCGCCTCAGGGACTCCGGTAATTCACCCCTCCACTTT; CDR3 protein: CASRLRDSGNSPLHF; J gene: TRBJ1-6; clone size: NA; V gene: TRBV6-5; D gene: NA
CDR3 DNA: TGTGCTAGTGGCCCCGGGACAGGGGACTATGGCTACACCTTC; CDR3 protein: CASGPGTGDYGYTF; J gene: TRBJ1-2; clone size: NA; V gene: TRBV12-5; D gene: TRBD1
CDR3 DNA: TGCGCCAGCAGCTTGGCGGGGCTAGCGGGGGGTACGAACACCGGGGAGCTGTTTTTT; CDR3 protein: CASSLAGLAGGTNTGELFF; J gene: TRBJ2-2; clone size: NA; V gene: TRBV5-1; D gene: TRBD2
CDR3 DNA: TGCGCCAGCAGCTTGGCTCCGGGTACCGACGAGCAGTACTTC; CDR3 protein: CASSLAPGTDEQYF; J gene: TRBJ2-7; clone size: few; V gene: TRBV5-1; D gene: NA
CDR3 DNA: TGTGCCAGCAGCTCGTTTGCGGGACCTACCTACGAGCAGTACTTC; CDR3 protein: CASSSFAGPTYEQYF; J gene: TRBJ2-7; clone size: NA; V gene: TRBV7-2; D gene: NA